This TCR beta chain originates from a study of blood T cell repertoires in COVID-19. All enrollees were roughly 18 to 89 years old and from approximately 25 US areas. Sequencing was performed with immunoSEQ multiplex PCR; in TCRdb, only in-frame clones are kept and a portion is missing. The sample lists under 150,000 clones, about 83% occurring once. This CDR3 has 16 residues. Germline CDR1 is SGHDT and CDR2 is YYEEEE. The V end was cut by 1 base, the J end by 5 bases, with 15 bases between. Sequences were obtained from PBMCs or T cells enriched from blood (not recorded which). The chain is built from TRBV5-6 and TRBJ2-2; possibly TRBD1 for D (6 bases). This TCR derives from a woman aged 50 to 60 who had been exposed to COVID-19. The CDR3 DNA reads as TGTGCCAGCAGCTTGCCGACCGGGACACAGACCGGGGAGCTGTTTTTT. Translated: CASSLPTGTQTGELFF.